These 5 T cell receptor beta chains share one sample of origin, sequenced in a study of blood T cell repertoires in COVID-19. Assay: immunoSEQ multiplex PCR; the TCRdb copy retains only in-frame clones and omits some. The sample consists of 300,000 to 400,000 clones, roughly 90% of them appearing once. Sample: peripheral blood. These receptor sequences come from a woman aged 25 to 45 with COVID-19, enrolled during active disease.

The chain uses TRBV7-8 and TRBJ1-4; 8 bases line up with TRBD1. From germline, CDR1 is SGHVS and CDR2 FQNEAQ. The CDR3 totals 15 residues. V dropped 2 bases and J dropped 5; count of bases not matched to a gene: 4. The CDR3 DNA follows: TGTGCCAGCAGCTTACCCGGGACAGGAAATGAAAAACTGTTTTTT. This codes for CASSLPGTGNEKLFF.

The V gene is TRBV5-1, the J gene TRBJ2-3, with 9 nucleotides matching TRBD1. V was pared by 0 bases and J by 3 bases, with 5 bases of the junction left unmatched. This CDR3 is built from 16 residues. Germline V gives CDR1 SGHRS, CDR2 YFSETQ. Here the CDR3 DNA reads TGCGCCAGCAGCTTGGTACAGGGGGCAAGTACAGATACGCAGTATTTT. Its translation is CASSLVQGASTDTQYF.

This chain links TRBV15 with TRBJ1-4, with 7 positions matching TRBD1. Trimming removed 1 base from V and 3 bases from J; junction bases left unmatched: 8. Germline CDR1 LNHNV, CDR2 YYDKDF (reference sequence). The CDR3 loop spans 17 amino acids. In nucleotides, the CDR3 is TGTGCCACCAGCAGAGGAGGGGGCGCGGACCCTAATGAAAAACTGTTTTTT. The encoded protein is CATSRGGGADPNEKLFF. Full variable domain (remainder filled in from reference TRBV15 and TRBJ1-4): DAMVIQNPRYQVTQFGKPVTLSCSQTLNHNVMYWYQQKSSQAPKLLFHYYDKDFNNEADTPDNFQSRRPNTSFCFLDIRSPGLGDTAMYLCATSRGGGADPNEKLFFGSGTQLSVL.

The V gene is TRBV15, the J gene TRBJ2-1; TRBD1 matches at 9 bases. Germline-derived CDR1 and CDR2 are LNHNV and YYDKDF (reference sequence). The CDR3 is 14 residues long. J gave up 9 bases and V 1 base, and 4 bases lay outside the gene matches. The CDR3 DNA reads as TGTGCCACCAGCAGAGGGGGACAGGGAAGTGAGCAGTTCTTC. It specifies CATSRGGQGSEQFF.

The rearrangement joins TRBV5-5 to TRBJ1-4; D possibly corresponds to TRBD1 (6 bases). With 4 bases removed from V and 1 base from J, the gap between germline ends came to 8 bases. This CDR3 comprises 14 residues. Germline V CDR1 and CDR2: SGHKS, YYEKEE (reference sequence). CDR3 sequence reads: CASSLRGTNEKLFF. CDR3 DNA: TGTGCCAGCAGCCTCAGGGGAACTAATGAAAAACTGTTTTTT.